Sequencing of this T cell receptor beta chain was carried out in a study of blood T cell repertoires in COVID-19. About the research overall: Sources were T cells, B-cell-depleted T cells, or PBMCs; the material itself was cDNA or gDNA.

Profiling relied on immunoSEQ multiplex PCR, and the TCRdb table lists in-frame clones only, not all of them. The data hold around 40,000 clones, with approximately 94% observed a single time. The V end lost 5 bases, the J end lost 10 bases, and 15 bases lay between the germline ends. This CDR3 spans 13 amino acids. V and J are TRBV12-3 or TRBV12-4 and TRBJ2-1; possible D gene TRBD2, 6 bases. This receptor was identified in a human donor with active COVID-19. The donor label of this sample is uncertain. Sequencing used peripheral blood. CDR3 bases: TGTGCCAGCAGTAATAGCGGAATTAGCGAGCAGTTCTTC. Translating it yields CASSNSGISEQFF.